The clone carrying this TCR beta chain showed up many times. This sample was included in a study of T cells in Graves' hyperthyroidism and ophthalmopathy. The CDR3 is made up of 13 amino acids. Germline CDR1 and CDR2: DFQATT and SNEGSKA (reference sequence). V was cut by 5 bases and J by 5 bases, with 15 bases left in between. The TCR beta CDR3 regions underwent amplification using RNA transcripts as the source. During a first-round RT-PCR of the TCR CDR3, the HTBI primer set was used. TCRdb re-called the multiplex PCR reads with MiXCR, one entry per CDR3 protein. This sample has approximately 520,000 distinct CDR3 sequences, with less than 25% found just once.

This receptor was obtained from a man aged 18 to 35 with Graves' hyperthyroidism. The chain recombines TRBV20-1 with TRBJ2-5, with D perhaps being TRBD1 or TRBD2 (5 bases each). The sample taken for sequencing was blood. CDR3 residues: CSAQRAAGETQYF. DNA of the CDR3: TGCAGTGCTCAACGAGCGGCAGGGGAGACCCAGTACTTC.